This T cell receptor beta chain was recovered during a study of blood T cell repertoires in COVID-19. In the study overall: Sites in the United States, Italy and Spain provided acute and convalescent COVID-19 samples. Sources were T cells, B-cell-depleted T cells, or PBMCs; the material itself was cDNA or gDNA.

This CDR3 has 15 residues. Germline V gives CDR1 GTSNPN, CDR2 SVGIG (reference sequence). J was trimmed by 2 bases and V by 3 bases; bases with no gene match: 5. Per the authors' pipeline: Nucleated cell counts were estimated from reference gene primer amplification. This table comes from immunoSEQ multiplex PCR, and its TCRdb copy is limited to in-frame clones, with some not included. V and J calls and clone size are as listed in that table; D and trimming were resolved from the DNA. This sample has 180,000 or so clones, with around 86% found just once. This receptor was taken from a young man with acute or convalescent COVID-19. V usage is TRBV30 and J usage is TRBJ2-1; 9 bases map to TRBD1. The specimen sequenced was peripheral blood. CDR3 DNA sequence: TGTGCCTGGAGACCCGGGACAGGGCCCTACAATGAGCAGTTCTTC. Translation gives CAWRPGTGPYNEQFF.